This entry lists 5 T cell receptor beta chains sequenced from one sample in a study of blood T cell repertoires in COVID-19. Assay: immunoSEQ multiplex PCR; the TCRdb copy retains only in-frame clones and omits some. The sample consists of approximately 360,000 clones, roughly 90% of them appearing once. Sequenced: peripheral blood. These receptor sequences come from a man between 40 and 49 years old with acute or convalescent COVID-19.

The rearrangement joins TRBV2 to TRBJ2-1, with TRBD2 matching 9 bases. The germline gives CDR1 SNHLY, CDR2 FYNNEI. The CDR3 sequence is 15 residues long. Losses at the gene ends were 8 bases for V and 3 bases for J; bases not matched to a gene: 8. The CDR3 DNA is TGTGCCAGCGGTCCTAGCGGGATTCTCTACAATGAGCAGTTCTTC. It specifies CASGPSGILYNEQFF.

The chain is built from TRBV3-1 (or the pseudogene TRBV3-2) and TRBJ1-1; D is unclear. The CDR3 covers 16 residues. Germline V lookup: CDR1 LGHDT, CDR2 YNNKEL (reference sequence). V dropped 1 base and J dropped 4 bases, with 16 bases sitting between them. CDR3 protein: CASSQGSNVRGTEAFF. The CDR3 nucleotides are TGTGCCAGCAGCCAAGGGTCGAACGTCCGAGGCACTGAAGCTTTCTTT.

This clone was counted a single time. The rearrangement links TRBV5-8 to TRBJ2-1; D is perhaps TRBD1 (5 bases). The V and J ends lost 0 bases and 2 bases respectively, with 9 bases between them. The CDR3 runs 15 residues. Germline V lookup: CDR1 SGHTS, CDR2 YDEGEE. CDR3 residues: CASSLGQGPYNEQFF. The CDR3 bases are TGTGCCAGCAGCTTGGGTCAGGGCCCCTACAATGAGCAGTTCTTC.

This sequence joins TRBV29-1 and TRBJ1-2, with D hard to call. This CDR3 has 15 residues. Between the trimmed V and J ends, which lost 1 base and 1 base, there was a span of 13 bases. CDR1 is SQVTM, CDR2 ANQGSEA, per germline. The CDR3 DNA reads TGCAGCGTTGAAGGAGGCAGCCGAGTTAACTATGGCTACACCTTC. This encodes CSVEGGSRVNYGYTF.

The chain couples TRBV2 to TRBJ1-4, with 7 positions matching TRBD1. This CDR3 spans 14 amino acids. Trimming removed 1 base from V and 7 bases from J; junction bases left unmatched: 3. CDR1 and CDR2 (germline): SNHLY, FYNNEI. CDR3 sequence: CASSEGQGFEKLFF. The CDR3 bases are TGTGCCAGCAGTGAAGGACAGGGATTTGAAAAACTGTTTTTT.